Sequencing of this TCR beta chain was carried out in a study of blood T cell repertoires in COVID-19. Produced via immunoSEQ multiplex PCR; TCRdb's table is partial and in-frame only. The sample shows 160,000 or so clones, 78% of them seen only once. V was trimmed by 3 bases and J by 12 bases, leaving 8 bases between them. The CDR3 consists of 9 residues. Germline V lookup: CDR1 DFQATT, CDR2 SNEGSKA (reference sequence). The sequence came from an elderly woman with acute or convalescent COVID-19. Sequencing was performed on peripheral blood. This chain joins TRBV20-1 and TRBJ1-2; the D is unclear. The CDR3 region has the DNA TGCAGTGCTAGTGAGGGCCACACCTTC. Encoded protein: CSASEGHTF.